In its sample, the clone carrying this TCR beta chain was seen once. Germline V CDR1 and CDR2: SNHLY, FYNNEI. The CDR3 sequence is 11 residues long. Trimming cost V 4 bases and J 15 bases, with 10 bases left between them. TCRdb's table, derived via immunoSEQ multiplex PCR, lists solely in-frame clones and lacks some. The profile shows 50,000 to 60,000 clones, about 87% of them singletons. This entry belongs to a study of T cell responses to AZD1222 COVID-19 vaccine. The chain uses TRBV2 and TRBJ1-6; D is ambiguous. This TCR derives from an adult in good health. Sequencing used peripheral blood, obtained on day 0 of AZD1222 vaccination. The CDR3 reads CASSATYVLHF. CDR3 nucleotide sequence: TGTGCCAGCAGTGCCACGTATGTCCTCCACTTT.